This section outlines one T cell receptor beta chain sequence together with its context. This record belongs to a study of blood T cell repertoires in COVID-19. Here immunoSEQ multiplex PCR was the method, and the copy in TCRdb shows in-frame clones only, minus some. The repertoire holds a few hundred thousand clones, just under 90% seen once, with over 5% in the top ten. V was shortened by 2 bases and J by 0 bases, with 10 bases between the two germline ends. Looked up from germline, CDR1 is LGHNA and CDR2 is YNFKEQ. This CDR3 contains 16 residues. The clonotype was recovered from a woman aged 50 to 60 with COVID-19, enrolled during active disease. Input material: peripheral blood. The chain joins TRBV4-2 to TRBJ1-4; no clear D. DNA of the CDR3: TGTGCCAGCAGCCAAACATATTTGGCAACTAATGAAAAACTGTTTTTT. It codes for CASSQTYLATNEKLFF.